This TCR beta chain derives from a study of T cells in Graves' hyperthyroidism and ophthalmopathy. Across the whole study: Initial diagnosis, before any treatment, was when peripheral blood was collected. Whole-study findings and limits: Most thyroid clonotypes with frequency above 0.001 were detected in blood. Ophthalmopathy stood apart from stable hyperthyroidism in a 13 V-J model.

This CDR3 has 16 residues. CDR1 is SGDLS and CDR2 is YYNGEE in the germline V gene. The V gene lost 1 base and the J gene lost 8 bases, with 19 bases spanning the gap. Amplification of TCR beta CDR3 regions used RNA as the template. HTBI primers were the set used in a first-round RT-PCR of the TCR CDR3. TCRdb re-derived calls from the multiplex PCR reads in MiXCR, one entry per CDR3 protein. The sample consists of 640,000 or so distinct CDR3 sequences, approximately 15% of them appearing once. This clonotype was counted a few times. Antigen specificity is unknown. The sequenced sample consisted of blood. V and J are TRBV9 and TRBJ2-1; D possibly corresponds to TRBD2 (6 bases). The receptor comes from a woman between 18 and 30 years old with Graves' ophthalmopathy. CDR3 in amino acids: CASSVSGRDLGDEQFF. DNA for the CDR3: TGTGCCAGCAGCGTAAGCGGCCGGGACTTGGGGGATGAGCAGTTCTTC.